The 28 T cell receptor beta chains given below trace back to one sample, sequenced in a study of blood T cell repertoires in COVID-19 (dated by TCRdb to 2020 to 2022). The library came from the immunoSEQ multiplex PCR assay. This immuneACCESS table, as held by TCRdb, lists in-frame sequences with V and J called but not all clones. Of the missing ones, under half trace to an unresolved V gene in checked studies; the others have no known cause. In all, the sample holds 85,000 to 90,000 clones, and 82% of those were seen once. The biggest ten clones account for roughly 1.2% of the sample. Sequenced input: peripheral blood. These receptors all come from a woman older than 75 with acute or convalescent COVID-19.

V is TRBV28 and J is TRBJ1-2; a possible D gene is TRBD1 (6 bases). The CDR3 consists of 13 residues. V lost 2 bases, J lost 5 bases, and 9 bases lay in between. Per germline, CDR1 MDHEN and CDR2 SYDVKM. The CDR3 region is CASSLGQGYGYTF. In DNA, the CDR3 is TGTGCCAGCAGTTTAGGTCAGGGGTATGGCTACACCTTC.

This rearrangement joins TRBV3-1 (or the pseudogene TRBV3-2) to TRBJ2-2, with 15 bases fitting TRBD2. The V gene end was trimmed by 0 bases and the J gene end by 5 bases; junction bases not matched to a gene: 13. Germline lookup yields CDR1 LGHDT and CDR2 YNNKEL (reference sequence). CDR3 length: 21 residues. The DNA of the CDR3 is TGTGCCAGCAGCCAAGATAGAGGGTTGGGGACTAGCGGGAGGAGGACCGGGGAGCTGTTTTTT. Its translation is CASSQDRGLGTSGRRTGELFF.

The chain's CDR3 is CASSPSHGAGGLREQYF. The CDR3 region has the DNA TGTGCCAGCAGTCCAAGCCATGGGGCGGGGGGGCTGAGGGAGCAGTACTTC. The chain recombines TRBV28 with TRBJ2-7; 9 bases agree with TRBD2. The CDR3 spans 17 residues. J lost 7 bases, V lost 5 bases, and 18 bases had no gene match. CDR1 is MDHEN and CDR2 is SYDVKM in the germline V gene.

The chain links TRBV11-3 to TRBJ2-3; 9 nucleotides align to TRBD2. The CDR3 length is 17 residues. V gave up 5 bases and J gave up 2 bases; unmatched junction bases: 11. Germline CDR1 SGHNT, CDR2 YENEEA. CDR3 sequence: CASSATPGLAPTDTQYF. In DNA form, the CDR3 reads TGTGCCAGCAGCGCTACACCGGGACTAGCACCCACAGATACGCAGTATTTT. Filled out from reference TRBV11-3 and TRBJ2-3, the complete variable domain reads EAGVVQSPRYKIIEKKQPVAFWCNPISGHNTLYWYLQNLGQGPELLIRYENEEAVDDSQLPKDRFSAERLKGVDSTLKIQPAELGDSAVYLCASSATPGLAPTDTQYFGPGTRLTVL.

This chain uses TRBV2 with TRBJ2-7; 8 bases match TRBD2. The V and J ends lost 7 bases and 0 bases, in that order; junction bases with no gene match: 5. Germline CDR1 is SNHLY and CDR2 is FYNNEI. The CDR3 sequence is 14 residues long. The CDR3 DNA sequence: TGTGCCAGCATCGATAGCGGGGTCTCCTACGAGCAGTACTTC. Translating it yields CASIDSGVSYEQYF.

Only one count was recorded for this clone. This chain joins TRBV11-2 and TRBJ1-2; D is uncertain. Trimming cost V 5 bases and J 6 bases, with 13 bases left between them. The CDR3 contains 13 residues. In germline, CDR1 is SGHAT, CDR2 FQNNGV. The DNA for the CDR3 is TGTGCCAGCAGCCATGGTCACGGGGATGGCTACACCTTC. Translated, it gives CASSHGHGDGYTF.

The chain carries TRBV6-1 and TRBJ2-1; D is possibly TRBD1 (6 bases). With 6 bases removed from V and 5 bases from J, the gap between germline ends came to 23 bases. Germline-derived CDR1 and CDR2 are MNHNS and SASEGT. The CDR3 is made up of 17 amino acids. The CDR3 here is CASSEPLPGQGNNEQFF. The CDR3 nucleotides read TGTGCCAGCAGCGAACCCCTGCCTGGGCAGGGGAACAATGAGCAGTTCTTC.

This clone appeared a single time. In the same sample, other DNA sequences code for this CDR3. The CDR3 nucleotides read TGCGCCAGCAGTGAGTTAGCGGGAGGACCGAACACCGGGGAGCTGTTTTTT. Protein: CASSELAGGPNTGELFF. The chain is built from TRBV10-1 and TRBJ2-2, with 10 bases matching TRBD2. The CDR3 sequence is 17 residues long. The V and J ends lost 1 base and 0 bases, in that order; junction bases with no gene match: 2. CDR1 and CDR2 from the germline V gene are WNHNN and SYGVQD (reference sequence).

The chain employs TRBV3-1 (or the pseudogene TRBV3-2) and TRBJ2-1; 7 bases agree with TRBD2. J gave up 7 bases and V 2 bases, and 5 bases lay outside the gene matches. Germline values: CDR1 LGHDT, CDR2 YNNKEL (reference sequence). There are 14 residues in the CDR3. The CDR3: CASSQLLARNEQFF. For the CDR3, the DNA is TGTGCCAGCAGCCAACTACTAGCGCGTAATGAGCAGTTCTTC.

V gene TRBV4-1 combines with J gene TRBJ2-5, with 10 positions matching TRBD2. Germline assignment: CDR1 MGHRA and CDR2 YSYEKL. There are 16 residues in the CDR3. The V gene end was trimmed by 4 bases and the J gene end by 5 bases; junction bases not matched to a gene: 10. CDR3 sequence reads: CASSPFGLAGEETQYF. In nucleotides, the CDR3 is TGCGCCAGCAGCCCGTTTGGGCTAGCGGGAGAGGAGACCCAGTACTTC.

The chain links TRBV12-5 to TRBJ2-7; D possibly corresponds to TRBD2 (7 bases). Deletions cut 0 bases from V and 5 bases from J, with 14 bases between. This CDR3 is 15 amino acids long. Germline CDR1 LGHNT, CDR2 FRNRAP. The CDR3 DNA reads TGTGCTAGTGGTTTGGTAGGGGGGGGAACGGACGAGCAGTACTTC. It yields the protein CASGLVGGGTDEQYF.

V and J are TRBV7-9 and TRBJ1-5, with D possibly being TRBD1 (5 bases). The CDR3 has 13 residues. Trimming removed 5 bases from V and 4 bases from J, with 9 bases in between. Germline V gene sequence: CDR1 SEHNR, CDR2 FQNEAQ (reference sequence). The CDR3 DNA reads TGTGCCAGCAGCCCGGGGGGGAATCAGCCCCAGCATTTT. It yields the protein CASSPGGNQPQHF.

The rearrangement links TRBV19 to TRBJ2-7; tentatively, D is TRBD2 (6 bases). Germline V CDR1 and CDR2: LNHDA, SQIVND (reference sequence). The CDR3 covers 11 residues. V was trimmed by 6 bases and J by 11 bases, leaving 14 bases between them. CDR3 sequence: CASRDIGGKYF. The DNA of the CDR3 is TGTGCCAGTAGAGATATTGGGGGGAAGTACTTC.

The chain has TRBV15 and TRBJ1-4; possible D gene TRBD1, 6 bases. The germline V gene has CDR1 LNHNV and CDR2 YYDKDF (reference sequence). The length of the CDR3 is 12 residues. Trimming removed 0 bases at V and 10 bases at J, with 6 bases between. The CDR3 sequence: CATSRDRGKLFF. CDR3 sequence (DNA): TGTGCCACCAGCAGAGACAGGGGAAAACTGTTTTTT.

The chain has TRBV15 and TRBJ2-3, with 10 bases identical to TRBD2. Germline trimming cut 1 base from V and 2 bases from J; bases unmatched to any gene: 3. CDR3 size: 16 residues. Germline CDR1 reads LNHNV; CDR2 reads YYDKDF (reference sequence). The CDR3 region is CATSRGTSGNTDTQYF. CDR3 sequence (DNA): TGTGCCACCAGCAGAGGGACTAGCGGAAACACAGATACGCAGTATTTT.

The gene calls are TRBV7-2 and TRBJ2-7, with a weak D call TRBD1 (7 bases). The CDR3 loop spans 15 amino acids. CDR1 and CDR2 (germline): SGHTA, FQGNSA. V lost 1 base, J lost 6 bases, and 16 bases lay in between. DNA of the CDR3: TGTGCCAGCAGCTTAGTGGAGGGGGCCACGGGCGAGCAGTACTTC. Translation gives CASSLVEGATGEQYF.

The V call is TRBV9, the J call TRBJ2-2; 16 bases line up with TRBD2. With 4 bases clipped from V and 9 bases from J, the junction kept 9 bases outside the gene matches. CDR1 is SGDLS, CDR2 YYNGEE, per germline. The length of the CDR3 is 17 residues. The chain's CDR3 is CASSQGTSGGGFRELFF. As DNA, the CDR3 is TGTGCCAGCAGCCAAGGGACTAGCGGGGGGGGTTTCAGGGAGCTGTTTTTT.

CDR3 DNA: TGTGCCAGCAGTGGCGGACAGCTCCTTTATGCGCAGTATTTT. Its translation: CASSGGQLLYAQYF. This rearrangement joins TRBV27 to TRBJ2-3; tentative D call: TRBD1 (6 bases). This CDR3 has 14 residues. CDR1 and CDR2 from the germline V gene are MNHEY and SMNVEV (reference sequence). Trimming removed 5 bases at V and 10 bases at J, with 19 bases between.

This clone was observed a handful of times. The genes are TRBV2 and TRBJ2-2; tentative D call: TRBD2 (5 bases). The length of the CDR3 is 12 residues. V lost 11 bases and J lost 3, with 10 bases in between. Germline V gives CDR1 SNHLY, CDR2 FYNNEI. The CDR3, as DNA: TGTGCCTCCGGGGTGGACACCGGGGAGCTGTTTTTT. Amino acid sequence: CASGVDTGELFF.

V usage is TRBV9 and J usage is TRBJ2-7; TRBD1 matches 9 bases. Germline loops: CDR1 SGDLS, CDR2 YYNGEE. The CDR3 totals 15 residues. V shed 3 bases and J 4 bases; nucleotides not matched to a gene: 8. CDR3 DNA: TGTGCCAGCAGCGCCAATACAGGGGGCGGTTACGAGCAGTACTTC. Residues: CASSANTGGGYEQYF.

The chain links TRBV24-1 to TRBJ2-1; TRBD1 might be the D (6 bases). Trimming left V 4 bases short and J 2 bases short, with 20 bases between. CDR1 KGHDR and CDR2 SFDVKD come from the germline V gene. This CDR3 comprises 18 residues. DNA of the CDR3: TGTGCCACCAGTGACCCCACCCCGACAGGTCCGACCTACAATGAGCAGTTCTTC. Amino acid sequence: CATSDPTPTGPTYNEQFF.

The rearrangement joins TRBV10-3 to TRBJ1-3, with TRBD1 identical over 7 bases. V trimming: 10 bases; J trimming: 2 bases; junction bases outside the gene matches: 2. Germline V gene lookup returns CDR1 ENHRY and CDR2 SYGVKD. This CDR3 is 12 amino acids long. CDR3 protein: CATQGTGNTIYF. The CDR3 coding sequence is TGTGCCACACAGGGGACTGGAAACACCATATATTTT.

This chain connects TRBV3-1 (or the pseudogene TRBV3-2) to TRBJ2-4, with TRBD1 identical over 8 bases. From germline, CDR1 is LGHDT and CDR2 YNNKEL (reference sequence). CDR3 length: 16 residues. V lost 1 base to trimming and J lost 4 bases; unmatched junction nucleotides: 6. The CDR3 coding sequence is TGTGCCAGCAGCCAAGTCGTGACAGGGGCAAAAAACATTCAGTACTTC. This gives the protein CASSQVVTGAKNIQYF.

The chain is built from TRBV5-6 and TRBJ1-4; perhaps TRBD1 as D (5 bases). The germline CDR1 and CDR2 sequences are SGHDT and YYEEEE. V gave up 4 bases and J gave up 7 bases, with 17 bases separating them. This CDR3 contains 15 residues. The DNA of the CDR3 is TGTGCCAGCAGCCGCAAGCCAAGGGGAATTGAAAAACTGTTTTTT. Its translation: CASSRKPRGIEKLFF.

The chain joins TRBV28 to TRBJ1-2; D ambiguous. Germline V lookup: CDR1 MDHEN, CDR2 SYDVKM. Trimming took off 4 bases at V and 5 bases at J, with 8 bases between the two ends. This CDR3 spans 12 amino acids. The CDR3 DNA reads as TGTGCCAGCAGTTCCTCCCTATATGGCTACACCTTC. This codes for CASSSSLYGYTF.

The V and J genes are TRBV18 and TRBJ1-2; D call uncertain. CDR1 and CDR2 (germline): KGHSH, LQKENI. CDR3 length equals 15 residues. V lost 2 bases to trimming and J lost 8 bases, with 18 bases between them. The CDR3 sequence: CASSPAPGNREGYTF. CDR3 coding DNA: TGTGCCAGCTCACCAGCGCCCGGGAATCGAGAGGGCTACACCTTC.

This clone was detected only a few times. In DNA form, the CDR3 reads TGTGCCAGCAGCCAGACACAGGAAAGCTCTGGAAACACCATATATTTT. Amino acid sequence: CASSQTQESSGNTIYF. This chain joins TRBV14 and TRBJ1-3, with D possibly matching TRBD1 (5 bases). CDR3 size: 16 residues. Germline loops: CDR1 SGHDN, CDR2 FVKESK. V shed 3 bases and J shed 0 bases, with 12 bases lying between them. Full variable domain (remainder filled in from reference TRBV14 and TRBJ1-3): EAGVTQFPSHSVIEKGQTVTLRCDPISGHDNLYWYRRVMGKEIKFLLHFVKESKQDESGMPNNRFLAERTGGTYSTLKVQPAELEDSGVYFCASSQTQESSGNTIYFGEGSWLTVV.

The chain carries TRBV27 and TRBJ1-4; possible D gene TRBD1, 6 bases. Germline V CDR1 and CDR2: MNHEY, SMNVEV (reference sequence). Trimming cost V 2 bases and J 8 bases, with 12 bases left between them. CDR3 size: 14 residues. For the CDR3, the DNA is TGTGCCAGCAGTTTACTGGGGGGGGGCGAAAAACTGTTTTTT. It encodes CASSLLGGGEKLFF.